This TCR beta chain was sequenced in a study of human T cells and chemical hapten exposure. TCRdb reprocessed the RACE reads via MiXCR and lists one record per CDR3 protein. This table has 100,000 or so distinct CDR3 sequences, 7.5% to 10% appearing once. The sample's time point: patch test 2, 6 weeks after DPC sensitization. As for treatment: therapeutic diphenylcyclopropenone sensitization with weekly scalp DPC. Germline CDR1 and CDR2: MNHNS and SASEGT. This CDR3 has 14 residues. Trimming took 6 bases from V and 5 from J, leaving 14 bases between them. Sequencing used whole blood, obtained in connection with sensitization to the hapten diphenylcyclopropenone (DPC). The TCR originated in a woman between 35 and 50 years old with alopecia areata. Some clones in this sample may be carry-over from other donors' samples. The chain combines TRBV6-1 with TRBJ2-1, with D unresolved. CDR3 sequence: CASRAGNHNNEQFF. In DNA, the CDR3 is TGTGCCAGCAGAGCAGGCAACCATAACAATGAGCAGTTCTTC.